The clone carrying this T cell receptor beta chain is a singleton in its sample. Its antigen is undetermined. These data are taken from a study of PD-1 blockade in classical Hodgkin lymphoma. Study-wide findings and caveats: Later analyses included only patients treated at least 1 year post-ASCT. Newly diagnosed and completely responding patients shared comparable baseline diversity. TCR diversity at baseline was reported to be reduced in newly diagnosed patients relative to healthy donors. The drivers behind the repertoire differences, possibly disease activity or prior therapy, remain undefined.

Germline V gene data show CDR1 as MNHNY and CDR2 as SVGAGI (reference sequence). The CDR3 sequence is 15 residues long. Trimming took 4 bases from V and 2 from J, leaving 13 bases between them. With no exception, relapse followed autologous stem cell transplantation in all patients, and brentuximab vedotin exposure varied. Produced via immunoSEQ multiplex PCR; TCRdb's table is partial and in-frame only. The sample has about 35,000 clones; 76% are singletons. The chain combines TRBV6-6 with TRBJ2-3; D is undetermined. The source is a human donor with classical Hodgkin lymphoma. The source material was peripheral blood mononuclear cells (PBMCs), sampled before the second cycle of nivolumab. CDR3 DNA: TGTGCCAGCAGTTCCGCGGAAGCGCACACAGATACGCAGTATTTT. As protein: CASSSAEAHTDTQYF.